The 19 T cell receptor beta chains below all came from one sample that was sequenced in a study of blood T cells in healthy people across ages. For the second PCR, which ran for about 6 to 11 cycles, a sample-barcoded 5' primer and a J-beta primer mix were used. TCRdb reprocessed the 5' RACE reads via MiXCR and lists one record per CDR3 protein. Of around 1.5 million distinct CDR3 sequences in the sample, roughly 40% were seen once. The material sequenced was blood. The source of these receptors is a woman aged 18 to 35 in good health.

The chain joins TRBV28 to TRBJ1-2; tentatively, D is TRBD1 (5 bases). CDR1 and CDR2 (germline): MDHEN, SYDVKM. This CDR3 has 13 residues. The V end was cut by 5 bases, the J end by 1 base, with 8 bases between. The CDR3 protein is CASSGAHNYGYTF. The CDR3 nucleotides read TGTGCCAGCAGTGGGGCTCATAACTATGGCTACACCTTC.

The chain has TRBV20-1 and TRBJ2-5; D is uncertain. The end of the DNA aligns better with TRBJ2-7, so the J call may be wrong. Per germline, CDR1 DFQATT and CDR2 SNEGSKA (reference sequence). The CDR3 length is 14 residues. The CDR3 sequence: CSASSPRATYEQYF. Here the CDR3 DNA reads TGCAGTGCTAGTTCCCCTAGGGCAACCTACGAGCAGTACTTC.

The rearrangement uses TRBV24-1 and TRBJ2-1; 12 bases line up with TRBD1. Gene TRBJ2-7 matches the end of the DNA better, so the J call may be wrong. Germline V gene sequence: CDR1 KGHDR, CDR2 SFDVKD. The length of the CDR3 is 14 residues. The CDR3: CATAGTGGFNEQYF. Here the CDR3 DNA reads TGTGCCACCGCCGGGACAGGGGGCTTCAATGAGCAGTACTTC.

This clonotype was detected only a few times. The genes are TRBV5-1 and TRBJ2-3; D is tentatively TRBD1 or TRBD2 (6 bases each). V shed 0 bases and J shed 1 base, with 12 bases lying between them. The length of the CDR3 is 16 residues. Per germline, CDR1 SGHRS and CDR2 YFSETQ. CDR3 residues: CASSLEGGGGTDTQYF. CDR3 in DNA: TGCGCCAGCAGCTTGGAAGGGGGAGGAGGCACAGATACGCAGTATTTT.

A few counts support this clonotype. The CDR3 is CASSDPGASNEQFF. CDR3 nucleotides: TGTGCCAGCAGTGATCCGGGAGCCAGCAATGAGCAGTTCTTC. V is TRBV25-1 and J is TRBJ2-1; D may be TRBD2 (6 bases). The V gene lost 3 bases and the J gene lost 6 bases, with 12 bases spanning the gap. Germline values: CDR1 MGHDK, CDR2 SYGVNS. The CDR3 totals 14 residues.

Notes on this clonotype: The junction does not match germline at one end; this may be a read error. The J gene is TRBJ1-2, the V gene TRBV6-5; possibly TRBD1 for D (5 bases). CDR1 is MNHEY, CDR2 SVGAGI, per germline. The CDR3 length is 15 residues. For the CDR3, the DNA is TGTGCCAGCACCTCCTCGGGACGGTGGAACTATAGCTACACCTTC. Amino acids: CASTSSGRWNYSYTF.

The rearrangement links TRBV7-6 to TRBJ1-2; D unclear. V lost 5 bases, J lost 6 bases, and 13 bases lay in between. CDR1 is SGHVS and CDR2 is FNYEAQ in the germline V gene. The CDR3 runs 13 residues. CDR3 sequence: CASSEAGMDGYTF. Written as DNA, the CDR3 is TGTGCCAGCAGCGAGGCAGGCATGGATGGCTACACCTTC.

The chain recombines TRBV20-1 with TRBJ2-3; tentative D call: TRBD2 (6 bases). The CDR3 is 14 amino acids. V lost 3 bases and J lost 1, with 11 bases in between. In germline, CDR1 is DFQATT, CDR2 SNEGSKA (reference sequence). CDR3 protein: CSASREWGTDTQYF. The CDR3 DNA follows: TGCAGTGCTAGTCGGGAGTGGGGCACAGATACGCAGTATTTT.

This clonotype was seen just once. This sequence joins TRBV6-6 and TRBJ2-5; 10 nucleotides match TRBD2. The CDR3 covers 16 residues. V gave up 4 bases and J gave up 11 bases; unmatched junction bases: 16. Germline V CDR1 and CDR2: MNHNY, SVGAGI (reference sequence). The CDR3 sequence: CASSFSGGTLSDEQYF. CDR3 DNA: TGTGCCAGCAGTTTTAGCGGGGGGACCTTAAGCGATGAGCAGTACTTC.

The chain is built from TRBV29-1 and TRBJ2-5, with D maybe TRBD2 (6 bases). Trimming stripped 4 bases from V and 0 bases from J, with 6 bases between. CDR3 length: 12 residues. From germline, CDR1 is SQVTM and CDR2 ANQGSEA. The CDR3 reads CSVGGNQETQYF. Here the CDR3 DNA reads TGCAGCGTTGGCGGGAACCAAGAGACCCAGTACTTC.

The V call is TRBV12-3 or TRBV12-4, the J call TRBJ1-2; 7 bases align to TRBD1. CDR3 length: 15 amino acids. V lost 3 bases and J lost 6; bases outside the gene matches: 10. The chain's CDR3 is CASSFSRGGGDGYTF. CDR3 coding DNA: TGTGCCAGCAGTTTTAGTCGAGGGGGCGGGGATGGCTACACCTTC.

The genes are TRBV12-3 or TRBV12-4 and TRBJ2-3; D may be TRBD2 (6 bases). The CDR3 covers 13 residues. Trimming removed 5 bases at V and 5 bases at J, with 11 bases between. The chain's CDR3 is CASSVGLIDTQYF. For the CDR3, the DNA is TGTGCCAGCAGTGTAGGACTAATAGATACGCAGTATTTT.

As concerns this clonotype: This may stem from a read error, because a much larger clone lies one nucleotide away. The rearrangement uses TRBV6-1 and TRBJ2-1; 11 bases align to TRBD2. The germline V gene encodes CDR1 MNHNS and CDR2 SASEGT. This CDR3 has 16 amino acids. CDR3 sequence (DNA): TGTGCCAGCACCAGACTAGCGGGAAGCTCCTACAATGGGCAGTTCTTC. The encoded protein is CASTRLAGSSYNGQFF.

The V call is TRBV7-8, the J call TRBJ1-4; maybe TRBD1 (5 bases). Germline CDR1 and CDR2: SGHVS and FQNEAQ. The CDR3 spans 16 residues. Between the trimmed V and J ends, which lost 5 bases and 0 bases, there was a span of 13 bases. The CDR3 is CASSGRQIATNEKLFF. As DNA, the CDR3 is TGTGCCAGCAGCGGACGACAGATTGCAACTAATGAAAAACTGTTTTTT.

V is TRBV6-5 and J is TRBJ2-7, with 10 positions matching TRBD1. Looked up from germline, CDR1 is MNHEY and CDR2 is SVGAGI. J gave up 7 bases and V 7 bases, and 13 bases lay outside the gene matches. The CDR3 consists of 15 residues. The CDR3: CASTESGTGAREQYF. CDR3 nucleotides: TGTGCCAGCACCGAATCCGGGACAGGGGCGAGAGAGCAGTACTTC.

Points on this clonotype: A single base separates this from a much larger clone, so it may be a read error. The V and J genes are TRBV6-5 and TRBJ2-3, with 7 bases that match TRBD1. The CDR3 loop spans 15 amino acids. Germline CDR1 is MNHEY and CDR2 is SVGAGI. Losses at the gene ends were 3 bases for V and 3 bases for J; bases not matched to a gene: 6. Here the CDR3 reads CASSYGGQETDTQYF. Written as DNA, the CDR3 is TGTGCCAGCAGTTATGGAGGACAGGAAACAGATACGCAGTATTTT.

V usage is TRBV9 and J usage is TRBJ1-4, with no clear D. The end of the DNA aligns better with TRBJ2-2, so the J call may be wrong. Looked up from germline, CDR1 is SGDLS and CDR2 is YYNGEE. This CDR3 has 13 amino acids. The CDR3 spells CASSAREAEELFF. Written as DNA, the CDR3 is TGTGCCAGCAGCGCCCGAGAGGCCGAGGAGCTGTTTTTT.

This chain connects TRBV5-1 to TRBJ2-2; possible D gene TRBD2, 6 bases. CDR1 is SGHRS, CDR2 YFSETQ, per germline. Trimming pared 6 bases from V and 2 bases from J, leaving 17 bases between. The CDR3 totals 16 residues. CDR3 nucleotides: TGCGCCAGCATCAGGGCACTCGGGAGTAACACCGGGGAGCTGTTTTTT. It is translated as CASIRALGSNTGELFF.

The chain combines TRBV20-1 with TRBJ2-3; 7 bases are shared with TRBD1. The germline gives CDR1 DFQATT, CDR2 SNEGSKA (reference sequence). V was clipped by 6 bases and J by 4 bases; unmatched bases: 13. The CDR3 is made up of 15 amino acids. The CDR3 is CSAKTGTDSSDTQYF. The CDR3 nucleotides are TGCAGTGCCAAAACCGGGACAGACTCCTCAGATACGCAGTATTTT.